This T cell receptor delta chain was obtained from a study of gamma-delta chains in newborns, infants, children. Background on the study: Innate gammadelta T cells reportedly expand polyclonally right after birth, driven by microbial exposure, per the title.

CDR3 length equals 15 residues. Germline V gives CDR1 GEAIGNYY, CDR2 EKD. TCRdb reapplied CATT to the reads. The sample has roughly 6,100 delta-chain clones, roughly 2.5% seen once. Comment on this clone: Relative to the germline gene, one junction end is altered; a read error may explain this.

The chain carries TRDV2 and TRDJ1; 11 bases line up with TRDD3. The source material was blood. This TCR derives from a child who was a newborn, infant or young child, either healthy, febrile or measles-vaccinated (not recorded which). CDR3 bases: TGTGCCCGTGACCTACTGGGGGATAAGACCGATAAACTCATCTTT. Residues: CARDLLGDKTDKLIF.